This T cell receptor beta chain is from a study of T cells in narcolepsy. Study summary: Healthy controls were enrolled alongside patients with narcolepsy type 1 or type 2.

To note about this clone: What it binds is not known.

Here immunoSEQ multiplex PCR was the method, and the copy in TCRdb shows in-frame clones only, minus some. This table holds 25,000 to 35,000 clones, about four fifths found once. Germline CDR1 SGHTA, CDR2 FQGTGA. Trimming cost V 1 base and J 3 bases, with 4 bases left between them. The CDR3 contains 13 residues. Study-wide points: Reportedly, autoreactive clonotypes were serially detected in patients' blood but not controls'.

The clonotype was recovered from a human donor with narcolepsy. V gene TRBV7-3 combines with J gene TRBJ1-5; no clear D gene. The sample taken for sequencing was CD45RA- memory CD4+ T cells from PBMCs. The CDR3 DNA reads as TGTGCCAGCAGCTTAAATCCCAATCAGCCCCAGCATTTT. It encodes CASSLNPNQPQHF.